This TCR beta chain was retrieved from a study of T-cell memory formation after mild COVID-19. Findings of the study overall: Of the contracting clones, CD4+ ones lay mainly in CM and EM, and CD8+ ones in EMRA. Memory cells collected pre-infection included some clones that later responded, suggesting cross-reactive memory joined.

About this clonotype: Antigen unknown.

TCRdb ran MiXCR on the 5' RACE reads and lists one entry per CDR3 protein. The repertoire consists of 50,000 or so distinct CDR3 sequences, with 25% to 30% occurring once and the leading ten covering roughly 44%. This receptor was obtained from a man aged 18 to 30 who had mild COVID-19 (a few samples of this study predate the infection). Cell type and time point are not known. Sequenced material: PBMCs or a T cell subset sorted from them (not recorded which).

The CDR3 reads CSARAWGDHSTDTQYF. The CDR3 DNA is TGCAGTGCTAGGGCCTGGGGGGACCATAGCACAGATACGCAGTATTTT. The V and J genes are TRBV20-1 and TRBJ2-3, with D possibly TRBD2 on 6 matching bases. Trimming cost V 3 bases and J 0 bases, with 16 bases left between them. The V gene's germline CDR1 is DFQATT and CDR2 SNEGSKA (reference sequence). The CDR3 is 16 residues long.